This T cell receptor (beta chain) was captured in a study of shared clonotypes between healthy human individuals (dated by TCRdb to the early 2020s). Regarding the study in general: A couple of women and a few men aged 18 to 49 years were included in the cohort. Different laboratories and diverse techniques were used to prepare libraries and sequence TCR repertoires, to increase sequencing depth and limit assay-specific biases. For each donor, CD4 naive and CD4 memory were each run on three plates, CD8 naive on two plates, and CD8 memory on one plate. Per donor, leukapheresis produced somewhere between about 0.94 and 9.5 billion PBMCs. Blood TCR repertoires of roughly 5 healthy adults were deeply sequenced to estimate repertoire size and the extent of clonotype sharing between individuals.

The donors were healthy, HIV-negative adults with no recently reported acute infections or vaccinations. Only Caucasian adults living in Nashville, Tennessee, USA were represented among the donors. CD4+ T cells were enriched by magnetic negative selection; naive cells were then positively selected on CD45RA, and the negative fraction formed the memory subset. Blood was collected by leukapheresis, and PBMCs were isolated by Ficoll-Histopaque density gradient centrifugation and then cryopreserved in liquid nitrogen vapor phase. Analytical flow cytometry was used to check the purity and quantity of every magnetically sorted T cell population. Each sorted fraction had its genomic DNA isolated and then quantified by UV absorbance on a Nanodrop 2000c. Using the deep immunoSEQ assay, multiplex PCR amplified TCR CDR3 regions from genomic DNA. Extracted genomic DNA from each cell subset was spread evenly across all wells of several immunoSEQ 96-well plates, with each plate serving as a replicate. For sorted subsets, around 200 ng genomic DNA, equal to about 30,000 T cell genomes, was loaded into each replicate PCR. Purified libraries were quantified with a Qubit 3.0 fluorometer, sized on a Bioanalyzer 2100, and re-quantified with the KAPA Library Quantification kit. A separate single-read 150-cycle Illumina NextSeq 550 flow cell was used to sequence each immunoSEQ 96-well plate. On the study's bioinformatics: The immunoSEQ output contained only junctional sequences without quality scores, so filtering could not match that applied to full-length reads. To assign V/J genes and CDR3, sequences were annotated against IMGT germline references using PyIR, a Python wrapper for IgBLAST v1.9. Any read was removed if the V/J assignment was weak (E-value above 1e-6), the CDR3 was missing, or the read contained stop codons, out-of-frame junctions, or ambiguous translated residues. V3J clonotypes were defined as sequences sharing the same inferred V gene, J gene, and CDR3 amino acid sequence. The percentage overlap between two repertoires was calculated by dividing the number of shared unique clonotypes by the size of the smaller repertoire. Repertoire richness was assessed with RTK rarefaction, the Chao1 estimator, and Recon v2.1 estimates of unobserved clonotypes. Generation probabilities were computed with OLGA for all TCRbeta clonotypes obtained by the gDNA method from several donors. The table was pulled from immuneACCESS by TCRdb, which kept in-frame rearrangements only. Such tables lose some clones; where checked, under half of the loss comes from unresolved V genes, and the rest has no known cause. That table supplies the V and J calls and clone size; D and trimming were determined from the DNA. The sample data list approximately 1,500,000 clones, and about 98% of these were observed just once. The top ten constitute roughly 0.45% of the sample.

What the research found in general, with its limitations: Larger estimated clonotype richness was generally found for naive subsets than for memory subsets. Because the study included only a small number of donors, the genetic and exposure-history diversity represented was limited. Clonotypes shared by all four sorted-subset donors showed higher generation probabilities than non-shared clonotypes. Sampling was limited to blood, and TCR repertoires in tissue likely differ from TCR repertoires in blood. Pairwise subsampling indicated that sequencing depth was expected to affect the degree of clonotype sharing among donors. Rarefaction of sorted-subset datasets indicated incomplete sequencing despite the large sequencing depth. Sharing across several donors was observed for 4.5% to 6.5% of naive CD4, 3.5% of naive CD8, over 2% of memory CD4, and less than 0.45% of memory CD8 clonotypes.

On this clone: Its antigen target is currently unknown. No much larger clone exists at a distance of one base, and base qualities are not known.

V has 3 bases trimmed and J has 0 bases trimmed; junction bases matching no gene number 7. Reading from cysteine to phenylalanine, the CDR3 counts 17 amino acids. Only CDR3 DNA is held: 51 bases, read in frame from base 1. The germline V gene (reference sequence) sets CDR1 to LNHDA and CDR2 to SQIVND. The chain links TRBV19 with TRBJ2-1, and 8 junction bases match TRBD1. The sequenced material came from naive CD4+ T cells sorted from blood. The sample's cell subset or site label, in plain terms: CD45RA+ positively selected. This receptor was taken from a young man in good health. The nucleotide sequence is given as TGTGCCAGTAGTATCAGGGGGCTACCGAGCTCCTACAATGAGCAGTTCTTC. Its translation reads: CASSIRGLPSSYNEQFF.